This T cell receptor beta chain appears in the sequencing data of a study of blood T cell repertoires in COVID-19. Study-wide context: COVID-19 samples from acute and convalescent phases originated in the United States, Italy and Spain.

The V gene lost 4 bases and the J gene lost 4 bases, with 13 bases spanning the gap. This CDR3 is built from 13 residues. Germline CDR1 GTSNPN, CDR2 SVGIG (reference sequence). Repertoires were generated with immunoSEQ multiplex PCR, while TCRdb's copy carries only in-frame clones and drops some. The sample has approximately 250,000 clones, roughly 86% seen once. This TCR came from a man in his fifties or sixties with acute or convalescent COVID-19. V usage is TRBV30 and J usage is TRBJ1-1; D remains unclear. Source material: peripheral blood. As DNA, the CDR3 is TGTGCCTGGATTCTACCCGGGGTCACTGAAGCTTTCTTT. It encodes CAWILPGVTEAFF.